This paragraph covers one T cell receptor (beta chain) sequence. There is no known antigen for this receptor. No per-base quality is available; no much larger clone lies one base away. Counted from cysteine to phenylalanine, this CDR3 has 17 amino acids. The read is trimmed to its CDR3 DNA, 51 bases read in frame from base 1. In the germline V gene (reference sequence), CDR1 corresponds to LNHNV and CDR2 to YYDKDF. V and J are truncated by 2 bases and 0 bases respectively, leaving an intervening sequence of 14 bases. These data originate in a study of T cell repertoires in cytomegalovirus infection (dated by TCRdb to between 2017 and 2020). With regard to the full study: Peptide stimulations targeted recently identified HLA-C-restricted CMV epitopes, whose presentation resists viral immunomodulation, together with well-studied HLA-B-restricted epitopes. The HLA type of each donor mattered for the analysis, because public TCR beta signatures pointed to carriage of CMV infection along with the matching HLA type. Paper-wide results and their limitations: The ex vivo response was dominated by HLA-C-restricted CMV-specific TCR beta clonotypes, which also provided the single most frequent clonotype in two of eight donors. In both this cohort and an independent roughly 360-donor cohort, the cumulative frequency of public TCR beta family members distinguished carriers of CMV infection plus the relevant HLA type.

The treatment or condition label, as the study defines it: in vitro stimulation with specific CMV peptide epitopes to enrich CMV-specific T cells. Sequencing took place on an Illumina HiSeq 1500. TCRdb reprocessed the public reads (quality trimming at Q25 with fastp, clone calling with MiXCR) and kept in-frame beta chains. Rows matching on CDR3 protein sequence are summarized as one entry with the most common DNA and genes. A total of under 150,000 distinct CDR3 sequences appear in this sample, 30% of them only once. 40% to 45% of the sample goes to the ten largest clones. Sequencing was performed on CD8+ T cells from cultured PBMCs, taken from culture after CMV antigen stimulation. The source of this sequence is a human donor in good health (CMV status not recorded). Some clones in this sample may be carry-over from other donors' samples. The chain links TRBV15 with TRBJ2-1, with the D gene too uncertain to name. This receptor has the CDR3 CATSRYPTASSYNEQFF. The DNA sequence is as follows: TGTGCCACCAGCAGATACCCCACAGCGAGCTCCTACAATGAGCAGTTCTTC.